This T cell receptor (beta chain) originates from a study of shared clonotypes between healthy human individuals. Study results and caveats: Read depth was anticipated to influence clonotype sharing among donors. Of the naive CD4 clonotypes, roughly 5% were shared across a few donors.

Comments on this clone: Its target is not known.

TCRdb keeps only in-frame clones here, not all; method: immunoSEQ multiplex PCR. The data hold 2 million to 3 million clones, with roughly 93% observed a single time. Investigators divided CD4+ cells into CD45RA+ naive and CD45RA-negative memory subsets. The CDR3 runs to 15 residues. Trimming removed 4 bases from V and 8 bases from J, with 21 bases in between. CDR1 is SQVTM and CDR2 is ANQGSEA in the germline V gene. This clonotype originated in a man aged 18 to 29 in good health. Some clones in this sample may be carry-over from other donors' samples. The sample taken for sequencing was naive CD4+ T cells from PBMCs. Documented subset: CD45RA+ positively selected. This chain joins TRBV29-1 and TRBJ2-1, with D perhaps given as TRBD1 or TRBD2 (5 bases each). The CDR3 spells CSVVGRETKHDEQFF. For the CDR3, the DNA is TGCAGCGTTGTTGGCAGGGAGACAAAACACGATGAGCAGTTCTTC.